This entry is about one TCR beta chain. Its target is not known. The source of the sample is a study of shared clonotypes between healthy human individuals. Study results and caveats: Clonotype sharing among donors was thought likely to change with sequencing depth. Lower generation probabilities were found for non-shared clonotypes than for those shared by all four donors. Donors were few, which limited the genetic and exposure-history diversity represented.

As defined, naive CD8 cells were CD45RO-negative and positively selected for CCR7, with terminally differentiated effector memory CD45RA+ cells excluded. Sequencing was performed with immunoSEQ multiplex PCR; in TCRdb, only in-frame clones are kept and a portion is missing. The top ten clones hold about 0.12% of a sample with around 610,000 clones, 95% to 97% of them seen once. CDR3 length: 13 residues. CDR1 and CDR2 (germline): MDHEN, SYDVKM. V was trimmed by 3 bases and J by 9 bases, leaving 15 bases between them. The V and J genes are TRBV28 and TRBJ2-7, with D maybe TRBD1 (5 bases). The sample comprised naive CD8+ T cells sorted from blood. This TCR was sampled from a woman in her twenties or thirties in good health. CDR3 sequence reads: CASSFPGSLGQYF. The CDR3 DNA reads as TGTGCCAGCAGTTTTCCAGGGTCCTTAGGGCAGTACTTC.